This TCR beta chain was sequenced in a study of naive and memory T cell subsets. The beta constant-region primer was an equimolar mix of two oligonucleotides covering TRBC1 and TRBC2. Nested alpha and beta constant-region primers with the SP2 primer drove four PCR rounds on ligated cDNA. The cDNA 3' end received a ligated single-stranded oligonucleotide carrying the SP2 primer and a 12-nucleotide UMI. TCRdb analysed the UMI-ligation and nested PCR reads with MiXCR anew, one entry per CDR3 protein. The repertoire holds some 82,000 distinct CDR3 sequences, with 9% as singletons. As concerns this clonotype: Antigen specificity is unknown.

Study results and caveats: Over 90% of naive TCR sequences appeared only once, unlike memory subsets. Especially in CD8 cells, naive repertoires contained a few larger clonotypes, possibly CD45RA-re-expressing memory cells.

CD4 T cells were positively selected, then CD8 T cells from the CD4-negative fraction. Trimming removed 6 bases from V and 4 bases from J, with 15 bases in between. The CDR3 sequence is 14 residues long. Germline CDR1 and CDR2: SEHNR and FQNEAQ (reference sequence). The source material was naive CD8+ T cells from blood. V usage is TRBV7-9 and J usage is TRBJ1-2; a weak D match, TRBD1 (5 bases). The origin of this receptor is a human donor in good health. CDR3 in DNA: TGTGCCAGCAGGTCCGAGGGGTATTCCTATGGCTACACCTTC. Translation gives CASRSEGYSYGYTF.